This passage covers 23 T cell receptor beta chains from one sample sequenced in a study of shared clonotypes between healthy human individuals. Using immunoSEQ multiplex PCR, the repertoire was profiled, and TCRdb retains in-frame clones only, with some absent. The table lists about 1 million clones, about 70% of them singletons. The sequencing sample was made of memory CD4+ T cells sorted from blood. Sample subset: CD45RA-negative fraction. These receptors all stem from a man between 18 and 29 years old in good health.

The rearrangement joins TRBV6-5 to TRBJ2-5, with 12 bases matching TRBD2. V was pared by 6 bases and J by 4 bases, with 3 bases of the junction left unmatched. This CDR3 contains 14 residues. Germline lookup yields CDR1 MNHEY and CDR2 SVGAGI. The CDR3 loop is CASSRGLAGETQYF. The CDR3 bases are TGTGCCAGCAGCCGGGGACTAGCGGGAGAGACCCAGTACTTC.

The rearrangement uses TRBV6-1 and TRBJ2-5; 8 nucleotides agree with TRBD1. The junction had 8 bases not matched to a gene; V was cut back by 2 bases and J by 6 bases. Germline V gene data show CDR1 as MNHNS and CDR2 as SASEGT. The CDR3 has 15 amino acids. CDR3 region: CASSERQGAIKTQYF. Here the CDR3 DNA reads TGTGCCAGCAGTGAAAGGCAGGGGGCGATAAAGACCCAGTACTTC.

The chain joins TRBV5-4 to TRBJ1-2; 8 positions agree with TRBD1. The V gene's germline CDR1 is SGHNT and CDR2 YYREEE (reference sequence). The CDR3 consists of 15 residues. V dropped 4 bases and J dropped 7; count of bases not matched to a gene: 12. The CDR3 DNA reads TGTGCCAGCAGCGCAGGGGGCGACGGGTCGAGTGGCTACACCTTC. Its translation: CASSAGGDGSSGYTF.

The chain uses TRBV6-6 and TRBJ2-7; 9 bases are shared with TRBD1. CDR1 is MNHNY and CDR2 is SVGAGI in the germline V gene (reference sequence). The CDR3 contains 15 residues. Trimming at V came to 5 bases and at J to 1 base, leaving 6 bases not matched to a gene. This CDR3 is CASSTSGTGSYEQYF. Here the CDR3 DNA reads TGTGCCAGCAGTACATCCGGGACAGGGTCCTACGAGCAGTACTTC.

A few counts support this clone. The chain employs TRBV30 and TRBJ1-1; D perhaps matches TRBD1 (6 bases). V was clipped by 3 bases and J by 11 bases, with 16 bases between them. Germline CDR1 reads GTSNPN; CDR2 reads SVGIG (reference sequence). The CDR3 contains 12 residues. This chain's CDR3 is CAWSPEQGTAFF. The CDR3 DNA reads TGTGCCTGGAGCCCGGAGCAGGGGACTGCTTTCTTT.

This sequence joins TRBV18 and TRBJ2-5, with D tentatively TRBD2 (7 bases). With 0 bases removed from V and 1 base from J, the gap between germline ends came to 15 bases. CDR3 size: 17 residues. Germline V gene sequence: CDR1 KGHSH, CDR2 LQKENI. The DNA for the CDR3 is TGTGCCAGCTCACCACCGATACGGGGGGCCATCCAAGAGACCCAGTACTTC. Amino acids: CASSPPIRGAIQETQYF.

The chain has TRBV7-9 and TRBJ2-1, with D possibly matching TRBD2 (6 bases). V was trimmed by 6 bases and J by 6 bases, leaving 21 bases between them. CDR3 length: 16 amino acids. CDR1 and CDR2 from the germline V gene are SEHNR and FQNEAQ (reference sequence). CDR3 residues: CASRKTGTQVGNEQFF. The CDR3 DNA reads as TGTGCCAGCAGAAAAACCGGGACTCAAGTCGGCAATGAGCAGTTCTTC.

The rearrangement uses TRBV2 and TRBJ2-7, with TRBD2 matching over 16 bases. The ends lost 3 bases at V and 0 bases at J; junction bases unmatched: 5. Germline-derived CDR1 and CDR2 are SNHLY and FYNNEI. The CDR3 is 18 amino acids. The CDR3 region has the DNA TGTGCCAGCAGTGAGGAGGGACTAGCGGGAGGGAGCTCCTACGAGCAGTACTTC. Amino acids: CASSEEGLAGGSSYEQYF.

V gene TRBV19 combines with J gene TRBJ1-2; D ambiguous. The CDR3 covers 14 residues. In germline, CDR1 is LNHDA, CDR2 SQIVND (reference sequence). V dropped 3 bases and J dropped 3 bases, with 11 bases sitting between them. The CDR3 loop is CASSIELTYYGYTF. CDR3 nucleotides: TGTGCCAGTAGTATTGAGCTCACCTACTATGGCTACACCTTC.

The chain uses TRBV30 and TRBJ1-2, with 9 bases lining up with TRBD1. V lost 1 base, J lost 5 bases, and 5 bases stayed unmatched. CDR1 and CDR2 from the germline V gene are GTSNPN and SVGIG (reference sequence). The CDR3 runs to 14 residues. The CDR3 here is CAWSAGQGGYGYTF. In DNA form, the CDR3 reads TGTGCCTGGAGTGCGGGACAGGGCGGGTATGGCTACACCTTC.

The CDR3: CAWSTPPRGCGEKLFF. The CDR3 DNA reads as TGTGCCTGGAGTACCCCCCCCCGGGGGTGCGGTGAAAAACTGTTTTTT. The chain recombines TRBV30 with TRBJ1-4, with D perhaps matching TRBD1 (5 bases). Germline V gene lookup returns CDR1 GTSNPN and CDR2 SVGIG (reference sequence). CDR3 size: 16 residues. V was shortened by 2 bases and J by 7 bases, with 20 bases between the two germline ends.

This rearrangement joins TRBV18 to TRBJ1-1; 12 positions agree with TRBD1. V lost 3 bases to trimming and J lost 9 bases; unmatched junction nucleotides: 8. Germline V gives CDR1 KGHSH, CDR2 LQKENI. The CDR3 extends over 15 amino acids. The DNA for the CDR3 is TGTGCCAGCTCACCTGACGGGACAGGGGGCTTTCAAGCTTTCTTT. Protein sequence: CASSPDGTGGFQAFF.

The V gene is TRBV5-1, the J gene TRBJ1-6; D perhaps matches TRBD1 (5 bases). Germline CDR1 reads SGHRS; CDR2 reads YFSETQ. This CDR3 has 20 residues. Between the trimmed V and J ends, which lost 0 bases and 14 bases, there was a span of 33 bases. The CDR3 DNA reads TGCGCCAGCAGCTTGGAGCCAGGGAGGACTGGAACTCGGGCTATTGGGACCCTCCACTTT. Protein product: CASSLEPGRTGTRAIGTLHF.

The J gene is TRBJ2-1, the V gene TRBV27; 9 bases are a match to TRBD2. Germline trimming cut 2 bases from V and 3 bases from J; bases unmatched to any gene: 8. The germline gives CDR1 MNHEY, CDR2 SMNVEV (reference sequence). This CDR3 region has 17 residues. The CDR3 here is CASSLKGTSPFYNEQFF. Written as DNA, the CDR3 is TGTGCCAGCAGTTTAAAGGGGACTAGCCCCTTCTACAATGAGCAGTTCTTC.

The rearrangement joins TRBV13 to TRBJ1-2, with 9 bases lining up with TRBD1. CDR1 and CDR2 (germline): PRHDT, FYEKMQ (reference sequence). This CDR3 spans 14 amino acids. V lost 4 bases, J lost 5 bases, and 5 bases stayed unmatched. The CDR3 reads CASSSTGGPYGYTF. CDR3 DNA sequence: TGTGCCAGCAGCTCGACAGGGGGACCTTATGGCTACACCTTC. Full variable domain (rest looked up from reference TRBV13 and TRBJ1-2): AAGVIQSPRHLIKEKRETATLKCYPIPRHDTVYWYQQGPGQDPQFLISFYEKMQSDKGSIPDRFSAQQFSDYHSELNMSSLELGDSALYFCASSSTGGPYGYTFGSGTRLTVV.

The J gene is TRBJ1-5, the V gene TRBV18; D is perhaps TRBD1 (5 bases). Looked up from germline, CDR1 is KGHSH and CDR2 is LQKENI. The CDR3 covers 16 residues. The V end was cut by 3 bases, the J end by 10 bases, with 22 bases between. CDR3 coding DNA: TGTGCCAGCTCACCGGTGCCCGGGCAGGGCGGCGGTCCCCAGCATTTT. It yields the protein CASSPVPGQGGGPQHF.

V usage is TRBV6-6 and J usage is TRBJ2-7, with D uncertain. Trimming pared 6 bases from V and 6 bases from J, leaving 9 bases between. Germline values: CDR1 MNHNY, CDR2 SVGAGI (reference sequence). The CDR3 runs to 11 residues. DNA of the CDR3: TGTGCCAGCAGCACGATATCCGAGCAGTACTTC. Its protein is CASSTISEQYF.

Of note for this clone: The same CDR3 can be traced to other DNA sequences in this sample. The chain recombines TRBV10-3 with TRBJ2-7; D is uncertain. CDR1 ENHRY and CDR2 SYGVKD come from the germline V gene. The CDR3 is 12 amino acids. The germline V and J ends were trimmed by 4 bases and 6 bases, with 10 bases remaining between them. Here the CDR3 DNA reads TGTGCCATCAGTGGCAGCTCTGGCGAGCAGTACTTC. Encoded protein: CAISGSSGEQYF.

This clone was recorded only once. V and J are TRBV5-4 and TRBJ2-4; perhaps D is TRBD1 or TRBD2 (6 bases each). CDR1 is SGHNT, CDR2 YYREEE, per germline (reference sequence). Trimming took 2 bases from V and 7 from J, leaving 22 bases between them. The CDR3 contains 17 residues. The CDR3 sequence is CASSFLGMIQGGNIQYF. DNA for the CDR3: TGTGCCAGCAGCTTCTTGGGGATGATACAGGGAGGTAACATTCAGTACTTC.

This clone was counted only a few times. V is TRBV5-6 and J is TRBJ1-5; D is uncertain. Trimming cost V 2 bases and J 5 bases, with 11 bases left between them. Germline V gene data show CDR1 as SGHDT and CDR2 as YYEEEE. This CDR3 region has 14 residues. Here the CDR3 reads CASSLGNVDQPQHF. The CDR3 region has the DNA TGTGCCAGCAGCTTAGGGAACGTGGATCAGCCCCAGCATTTT.

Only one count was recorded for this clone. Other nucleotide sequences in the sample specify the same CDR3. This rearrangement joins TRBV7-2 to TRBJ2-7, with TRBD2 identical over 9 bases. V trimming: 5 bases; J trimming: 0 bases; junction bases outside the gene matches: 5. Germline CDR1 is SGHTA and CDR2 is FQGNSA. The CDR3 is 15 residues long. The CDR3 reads CASSQAGGSSYEQYF. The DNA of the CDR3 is TGTGCCAGCAGCCAAGCGGGAGGATCCTCCTACGAGCAGTACTTC. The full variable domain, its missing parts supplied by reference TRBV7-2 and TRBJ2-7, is GAGVSQSPSNKVTEKGKDVELRCDPISGHTALYWYRQSLGQGLEFLIYFQGNSAPDKSGLPSDRFSAERTGGSVSTLTIQRTQQEDSAVYLCASSQAGGSSYEQYFGPGTRLTVT.

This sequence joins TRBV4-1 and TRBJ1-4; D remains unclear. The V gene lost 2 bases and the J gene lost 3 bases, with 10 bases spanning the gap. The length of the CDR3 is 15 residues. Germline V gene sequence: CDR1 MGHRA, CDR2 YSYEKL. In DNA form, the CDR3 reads TGCGCCAGCAGCCAACTTTTCCTGTCTAATGAAAAACTGTTTTTT. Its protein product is CASSQLFLSNEKLFF.

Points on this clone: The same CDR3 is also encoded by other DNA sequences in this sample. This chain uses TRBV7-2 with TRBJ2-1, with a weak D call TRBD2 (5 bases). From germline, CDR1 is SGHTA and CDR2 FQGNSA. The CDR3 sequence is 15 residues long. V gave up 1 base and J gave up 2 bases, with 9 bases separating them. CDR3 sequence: CASSLGLGAYNEQFF. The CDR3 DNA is TGTGCCAGCAGCTTAGGGCTGGGAGCCTACAATGAGCAGTTCTTC.